This T cell receptor (beta chain) was profiled in a study of T cell repertoires in cytomegalovirus infection. Study-wide background: Public signatures in TCR beta pointed to CMV infection and matching HLA type.

General study results and limits: It was HLA-C-restricted CMV-specific TCR beta clonotypes that dominated the response ex vivo. Cumulated frequencies of public TCR beta families served to identify carriers of CMV plus the relevant HLA.

This clonotype was detected a few times. Antigen: not known. TCRdb called the reads again in MiXCR, with one record for every CDR3 protein. Of roughly 630,000 distinct CDR3 sequences in the sample, 24% were seen once. CDR3 size: 17 residues. V lost 0 bases to trimming and J lost 3 bases; unmatched junction nucleotides: 8. Germline V CDR1 and CDR2: SGHKS, YYEKEE (reference sequence). The sequence was collected from a human donor in good health (CMV status not recorded). Some clones in this sample may be carry-over from other donors' samples. The chain links TRBV5-5 to TRBJ2-5, with 10 bases aligning to TRBD2. The sample comprised CD8+ T cells from PBMCs. Here the CDR3 DNA reads TGTGCCAGCAGCTTGGCGGTAGCGGGGGGCCTAGAAGAGACCCAGTACTTC. Translated, it gives CASSLAVAGGLEETQYF.